This paragraph reports one T cell receptor (beta chain). This clonotype was detected a few times. Its antigen remains unidentified. There are no base qualities to consult, and no much larger clone falls within one base. These data are taken from a study of blood T cells in healthy people across ages (dated by TCRdb to between 2014 and 2017). With regard to the full study: In model experiments, template switching captured about one uniquely barcoded TCR beta cDNA molecule for every two T cells. Four age groups were formed from the donors: young (average roughly 16 years), middle-aged (approximately 39), aged (roughly 58) and long-lived (roughly 81). Using deep sequencing normalized with unique cDNA molecular identifiers, the study measured how TCR beta repertoire diversity changes with age. To avoid experimental bias, donors of different ages were distributed randomly across sequencing lanes. The study analyzed two additional independent replicas of 1 million unique cDNA reads from the same blood draw for two donors, one aged 18 to 30 and one aged 80 or older.

The approximately 39 donors, aged 6 to 90 years, were systemically healthy Caucasian individuals from Russia. Each donor gave around 9.8 milliliters of peripheral blood, collected into EDTA-treated Vacutainer tubes. PBMCs were isolated by Ficoll-Paque density-gradient centrifugation, with at least 7 million obtained per sample. Total RNA, at least 6 micrograms per sample, was extracted from PBMCs with Trizol reagent. The percentages of naive CD45RAhigh/CD27high T cells were determined by flow cytometry on a PBMC aliquot from every donor. The CDR3 runs 17 amino acids, cysteine and phenylalanine included. Just the 51-base CDR3 DNA is kept, in frame starting at base 1. Clipping removes 4 bases from V and 11 bases from J, with 19 as the unmatched junction base count. CDR1 and CDR2, looked up from the germline V gene, are MGHDK and SYGVNS. The method behind the library was 5' RACE. Instrument used: Illumina HiSeq 2500. A second PCR of about 6 to 11 cycles was run with a J-beta primer mix and a sample-barcoded 5' primer. Each TCR beta cDNA molecule received a unique molecular identifier from a template-switch 5' adaptor carrying 12 random nucleotides. At least 2.5 million CDR3-containing paired-end reads were obtained from each sample. First-strand cDNA synthesis was performed from all RNA using the Mint cDNA synthesis kit, with priming by a TRBC-specific oligonucleotide. Following uracil-DNA glycosylase treatment, all cDNA underwent a first 18-cycle PCR with the universal primers M1SS and BC2_uni_R. Per the authors' processing: Normalization of each sample was performed by random selection of 1 million high-quality reads, each carrying a distinct molecular identifier. Instead of being binned into consensus sequences, reads that shared molecular identifiers were thrown out. MiTCR, with a Q25 quality threshold and the strictest error-elimination algorithm, was used for CDR3 identification, clonotype clustering and error correction. A nonparametric unseen species model with Euler transformation was used to estimate a lower bound on total TCR beta diversity. The public sequencing data were trimmed at Q25 with fastp and processed into clonotypes with MiXCR by TCRdb, which kept only in-frame beta chains. Each entry merges the rows of one CDR3 protein and shows their most common DNA and genes. What appears here as the V and J calls and clone size reflects TCRdb's work, not the paper's. The sample records fewer than 1.5 million distinct CDR3 sequences, 42% of which are singletons. The top ten hold 7.9% of the sample.

The research as a whole found: Estimates of total diversity based on one million sequenced T cells were considered lower bounds and underestimates. Because the CMV infection status of the donors was unknown, age-related changes in expanded clonotypes may potentially have been confounded. Bulk unsorted PBMC profiling prevented conclusive comparison of naive and antigen-experienced compartments. A strong correlation was found between observed TCR beta diversity and the percentage of naive T cells measured by flow cytometry. Observed TCR beta diversity per million T cells fell roughly linearly with age, and a significant reduction was already apparent by age about 36. Compared with the aged group, the long-lived group had more naive CD4+ T cells, fewer expanded clones and increased TCR diversity, a pattern suggesting age selection.

Material for sequencing was blood. The source of this sequence is a woman aged 18-29 years in good health. The V and J segments used are TRBV25-1 and TRBJ2-5; 10 junctional bases match TRBD1. The CDR3 protein: CASSAGTGVGISVGQYF. The base sequence is TGTGCCAGCAGTGCCGGGACAGGGGTTGGAATAAGTGTCGGGCAGTACTTC.